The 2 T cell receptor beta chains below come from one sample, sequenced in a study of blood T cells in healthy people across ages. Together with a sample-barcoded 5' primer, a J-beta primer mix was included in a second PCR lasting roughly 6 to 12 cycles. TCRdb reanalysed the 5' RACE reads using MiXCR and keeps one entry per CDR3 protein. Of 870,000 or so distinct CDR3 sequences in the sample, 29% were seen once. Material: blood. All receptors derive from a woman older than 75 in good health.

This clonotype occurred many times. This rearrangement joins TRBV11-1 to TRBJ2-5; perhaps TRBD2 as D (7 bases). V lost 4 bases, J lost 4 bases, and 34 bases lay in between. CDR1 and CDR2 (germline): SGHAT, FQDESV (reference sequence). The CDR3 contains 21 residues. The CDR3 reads CASSSVELKQGLGGGRETQYF. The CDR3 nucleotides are TGTGCCAGCAGCTCAGTGGAACTCAAACAGGGTTTGGGGGGGGGCCGAGAGACCCAGTACTTC.

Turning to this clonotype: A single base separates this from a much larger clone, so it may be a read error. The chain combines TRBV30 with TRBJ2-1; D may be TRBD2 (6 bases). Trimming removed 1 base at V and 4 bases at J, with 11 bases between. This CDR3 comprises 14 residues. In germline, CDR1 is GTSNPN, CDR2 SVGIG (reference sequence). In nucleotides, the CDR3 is TGTGCCTGGAGTGGGAGGGCCGGTTACAATGAGCAGTTCTTC. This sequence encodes CAWSGRAGYNEQFF.